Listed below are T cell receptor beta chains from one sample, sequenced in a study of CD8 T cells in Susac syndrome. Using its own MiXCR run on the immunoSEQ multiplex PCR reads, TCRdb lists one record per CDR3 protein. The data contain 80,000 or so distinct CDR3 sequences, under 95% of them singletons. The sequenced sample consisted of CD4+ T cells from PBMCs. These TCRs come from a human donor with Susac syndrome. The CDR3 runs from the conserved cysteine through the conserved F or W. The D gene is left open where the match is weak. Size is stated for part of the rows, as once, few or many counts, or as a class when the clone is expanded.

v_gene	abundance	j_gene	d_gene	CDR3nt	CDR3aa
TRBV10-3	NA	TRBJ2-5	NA	TGTGCCATCAGTGAGTCCGTTTATGGGGGGAACCAAGAGACCCAGTACTTC	CAISESVYGGNQETQYF
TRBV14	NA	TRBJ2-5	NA	TGTGCCAGCAGCCAACATTTTGGAGGGGGAGAGACCCAGTACTTC	CASSQHFGGGETQYF
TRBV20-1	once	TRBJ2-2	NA	TGCAGTGCCCCAGGGAACACCGGGGAGCTGTTTTTT	CSAPGNTGELFF
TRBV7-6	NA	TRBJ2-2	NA	TGTGCCAGCAGCTCCCCCTCTAGGGCCGGGGAGCTGTTTTTT	CASSSPSRAGELFF
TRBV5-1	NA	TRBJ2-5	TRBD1	TGCGCCAGCCGGACGCTTGCGACAGGGAAACCCCAAGAGACCCAGTACTTC	CASRTLATGKPQETQYF
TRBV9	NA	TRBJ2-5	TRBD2	TGTGCCAGCAGCGTGAGTAGCGGGGAATTAAAGACCCAGTACTTC	CASSVSSGELKTQYF
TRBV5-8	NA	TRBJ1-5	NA	TGTGCCAGCAGCTTATATTTTCCGAATCAGCCCCAGCATTTT	CASSLYFPNQPQHF
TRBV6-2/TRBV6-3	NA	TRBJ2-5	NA	TGTGCCAGCAGTTACCAACAAACCTCCGGGGAGACCCAGTACTTC	CASSYQQTSGETQYF
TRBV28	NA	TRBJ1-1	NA	TGTGCCAGCATGGTCGGGCAAGGGACTGAAGCTTTCTTT	CASMVGQGTEAFF
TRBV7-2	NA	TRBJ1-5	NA	TGTGCCAGCAGCTTAGTGCAGGCCCATCAGCCCCAGCATTTT	CASSLVQAHQPQHF
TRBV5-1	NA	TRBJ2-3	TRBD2	TGCGCCAGCAGCTTGGTTAGCGGGGGAACAGATACGCAGTATTTT	CASSLVSGGTDTQYF
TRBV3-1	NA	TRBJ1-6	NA	TGTGCCAGCAGCCAAAAGGGTGTTGGCTCACCCCTCCACTTT	CASSQKGVGSPLHF
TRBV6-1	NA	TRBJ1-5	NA	TGTGCCAGCATGTTGAGGGGTAATCAGCCCCAGCATTTT	CASMLRGNQPQHF
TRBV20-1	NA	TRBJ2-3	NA	TGCAGTGCTCCGAGGGCAGATACGCAGTATTTT	CSAPRADTQYF
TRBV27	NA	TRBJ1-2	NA	TGTGCCAGCAGTCGCCAAGGGGGAAGTTATGGCTACACCTTC	CASSRQGGSYGYTF
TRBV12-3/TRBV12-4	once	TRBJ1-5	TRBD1	TGTGCCAGCAGGATCGGACAGGGGGCAAGTCAGCCCCAGCATTTT	CASRIGQGASQPQHF
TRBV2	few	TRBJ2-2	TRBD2	TGTGCCAGCAATGCAGCGGGGGGGAACACCGGGGAGCTGTTTTTT	CASNAAGGNTGELFF
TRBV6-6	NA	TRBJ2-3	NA	TGTGCCAGCAGTAGGGGGGATACGCAGTATTTT	CASSRGDTQYF
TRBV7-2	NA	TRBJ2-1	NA	TGTGCCAGCCTGCCCGGGACTGCCTCGAATGAGCAGTTCTTC	CASLPGTASNEQFF
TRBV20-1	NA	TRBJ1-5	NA	TGCAGTGCTACCCGTGCTAGTAATCAGCCCCAGCATTTT	CSATRASNQPQHF
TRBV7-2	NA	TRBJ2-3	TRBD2	TGTGCCAGCAGCTTAGTATCAAGCGGGGTCGCCACAGATACGCAGTATTTT	CASSLVSSGVATDTQYF
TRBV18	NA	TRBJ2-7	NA	TGTGCCAGCTCACCCACCTTATACTACGAGCAGTACTTC	CASSPTLYYEQYF
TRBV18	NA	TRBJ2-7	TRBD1	TGTGCCAGCTCAACGACAGGGTACGAGCAGTACTTC	CASSTTGYEQYF
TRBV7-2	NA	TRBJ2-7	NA	TGTGCCAGCAGCTTAGAGCCGTCAGGGAGCTACGAGCAGTACTTC	CASSLEPSGSYEQYF
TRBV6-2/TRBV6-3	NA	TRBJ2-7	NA	TGTGCCAGCCGCGTTACCGGCTCCTACGAGCAGTACTTC	CASRVTGSYEQYF
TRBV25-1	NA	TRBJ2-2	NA	TGTGCCAGCAGTGATTCCAGGGCGAAGGCCGGGGAGCTGTTTTTT	CASSDSRAKAGELFF
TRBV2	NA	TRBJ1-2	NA	TGTGCCAGCAGTGAAGACGGGGGGTTCTATGGCTACACCTTC	CASSEDGGFYGYTF
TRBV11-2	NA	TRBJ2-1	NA	TGTGCCAGCAGCTTATTTAGTGAGCAGTTCTTC	CASSLFSEQFF
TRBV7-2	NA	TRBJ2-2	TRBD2	TGTGCCAGCAGCCCAGGGAGGGAAGCCGGGGAGCTGTTTTTT	CASSPGREAGELFF
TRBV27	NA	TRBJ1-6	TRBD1	TGTGCCAGCAGGGCAACAGGGGATTCACCCCTCCACTTT	CASRATGDSPLHF
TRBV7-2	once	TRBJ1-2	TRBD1	TGTGCCAGCAGCACGATAGGGACAGGGGGAAGCCATGGCTACACCTTC	CASSTIGTGGSHGYTF
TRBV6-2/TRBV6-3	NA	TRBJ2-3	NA	TGTGCCAGCAGTTACTCGGAGGGCACAGATACGCAGTATTTT	CASSYSEGTDTQYF
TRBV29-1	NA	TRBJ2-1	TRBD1	TGCAGCGTTGCAGGGGGAAATGAGCAGTTCTTC	CSVAGGNEQFF
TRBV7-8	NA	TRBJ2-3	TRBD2	TGTGCCAGCAGCTCCCGACTAGCTCCAGATACGCAGTATTTT	CASSSRLAPDTQYF
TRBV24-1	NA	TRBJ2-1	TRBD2	TGTGCCACCAGTGATTCAGGACTAGCGGCAGACAATGAGCAGTTCTTC	CATSDSGLAADNEQFF
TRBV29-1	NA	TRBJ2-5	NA	TGCAGCGTTGGGCAGGGGAGGGAGACCCAGTACTTC	CSVGQGRETQYF
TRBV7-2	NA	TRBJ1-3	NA	TGTGCCAGCAGCTTAGATACCGGGAACTCTGGAAACACCATATATTTT	CASSLDTGNSGNTIYF
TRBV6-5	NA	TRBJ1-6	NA	TGTGCCAGCAGTTACAAGGCAGGCCCTGTTAGAGGGGGGTCTCCGAATTCACCCCTCCACTTT	CASSYKAGPVRGGSPNSPLHF
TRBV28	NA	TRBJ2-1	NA	TGTGCCTCTATCGGGAGAGTGCACAATGAGCAGTTCTTC	CASIGRVHNEQFF
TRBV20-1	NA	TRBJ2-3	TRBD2	TGCAGTGCTAGAGATCCGTACCGACTAGCGGGAAGCACAGATACGCAGTATTTT	CSARDPYRLAGSTDTQYF
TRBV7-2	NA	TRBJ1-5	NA	TGTGCCAGCAGCTTGGGTAGAAATCAGCCCCAGCATTTT	CASSLGRNQPQHF
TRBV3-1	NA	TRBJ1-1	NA	TGTGCCAGCAGCCAAGCAAAAACTGCTGAAGCTTTCTTT	CASSQAKTAEAFF
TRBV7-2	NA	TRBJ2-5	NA	TGTGCCAGCAGCCCGGGACTCCCAGGGCGGGAGACCCAGTACTTC	CASSPGLPGRETQYF
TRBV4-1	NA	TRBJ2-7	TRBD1	TGCGCCACCCGGAGTTTGGACAGGGGGCGAATTTGGGTATGCTTC	CATRSLDRGRIWVCF
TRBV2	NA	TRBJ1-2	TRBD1	TGTGCCAGCAGTGAAGCGAGTATGGGACAGGGGAACTATGGCTACACCTTC	CASSEASMGQGNYGYTF
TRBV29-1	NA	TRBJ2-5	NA	TGCAGCGTTGGATCGGGGGGCGTAGAGACCCAGTACTTC	CSVGSGGVETQYF
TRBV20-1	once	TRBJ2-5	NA	TGCAGTGCTAGACTTGGGGTTCGAGAGACCCAGTACTTC	CSARLGVRETQYF
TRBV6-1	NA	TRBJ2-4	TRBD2	TGTGCCAGCGGCGGCTGGACTAGCGGGATGGTTGGATACATTCAGTACTTC	CASGGWTSGMVGYIQYF
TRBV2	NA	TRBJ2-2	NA	TGTGCCAGCAGTGTCCAGGTCACCGGGGAGCTGTTTTTT	CASSVQVTGELFF
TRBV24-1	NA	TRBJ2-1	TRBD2	TGTGCCACCAGTGTCGGGGGGGCGCATTCAGATGAGCAGTTCTTC	CATSVGGAHSDEQFF